Presented here are 15 T cell receptor beta chains from one specimen sequenced in a study of beta chain features in type 1 diabetes. Study results and caveats: All four CD4+ subsets from Type 1 diabetes patients carried moderately but significantly shorter TCRB CDR3s.

All of the isolated RNA was reverse transcribed, so expressed TCRB transcripts were sequenced. The repertoire was sequenced with immunoSEQ multiplex PCR; TCRdb's copy has only in-frame clones and lacks some. The profile shows hundreds of thousands of clones, roughly 13% of them singletons. These receptors have no known antigen. The sequenced material came from naive CD4+ T cells from blood. The receptors originated from a man younger than 30 with type 1 diabetes.

This clone turned up a few times. J is TRBJ2-1 and V is TRBV9; 9 bases line up with TRBD1. The CDR3 runs 13 residues. The V and J ends lost 3 bases and 7 bases, in that order; junction bases with no gene match: 2. Germline V lookup: CDR1 SGDLS, CDR2 YYNGEE. CDR3 bases: TGTGCCAGCAGCGCAGGACAGGGGAATGAGCAGTTCTTC. Its translation is CASSAGQGNEQFF.

This chain joins TRBV6-5 and TRBJ1-6; the match to TRBD1 covers 8 bases. CDR1 and CDR2 from the germline V gene are MNHEY and SVGAGI. The CDR3 sequence is 15 residues long. The junction had 7 bases not matched to a gene; V was cut back by 5 bases and J by 7 bases. Written as DNA, the CDR3 is TGTGCCAGCAGTCGCCAGGGGGCGGGGAATTCACCCCTCCACTTT. This sequence encodes CASSRQGAGNSPLHF.

The chain couples TRBV7-2 to TRBJ2-2, with D tentatively TRBD1 (5 bases). CDR3 length: 14 residues. Trimming left V 2 bases short and J 5 bases short, with 9 bases between. The germline V gene has CDR1 SGHTA and CDR2 FQGNSA. The CDR3 sequence: CASSLKQVTGELFF. DNA for the CDR3: TGTGCCAGCAGCTTAAAACAGGTGACCGGGGAGCTGTTTTTT.

This clone was found a few times. This chain connects TRBV27 to TRBJ2-7; TRBD2 aligns across 8 bases. Trimming took 5 bases from V and 3 from J; bases not matched to a gene: 9. The V gene's germline CDR1 is MNHEY and CDR2 SMNVEV (reference sequence). The CDR3 is 15 residues long. The CDR3 spells CASSAETGGGYEQYF. The CDR3 DNA sequence: TGTGCCAGCAGTGCTGAGACCGGGGGGGGCTACGAGCAGTACTTC.

CDR3 amino acids: CASAWTDSTNEKLFF. CDR3 coding DNA: TGTGCCAGTGCCTGGACAGATTCAACTAATGAAAAACTGTTTTTT. This chain uses TRBV19 with TRBJ1-4; tentative D call: TRBD1 (6 bases). With 8 bases removed from V and 0 bases from J, the gap between germline ends came to 13 bases. The CDR3 is 15 residues long. Germline V gene lookup returns CDR1 LNHDA and CDR2 SQIVND (reference sequence). The variable domain in full, completed from reference TRBV19 and TRBJ1-4, reads DGGITQSPKYLFRKEGQNVTLSCEQNLNHDAMYWYRQDPGQGLRLIYYSQIVNDFQKGDIAEGYSVSREKKESFPLTVTSAQKNPTAFYLCASAWTDSTNEKLFFGSGTQLSVL.

This clone was seen only a few times. The rearrangement joins TRBV7-3 to TRBJ2-2; D perhaps matches TRBD1 (5 bases). The germline gives CDR1 SGHTA, CDR2 FQGTGA. The CDR3 loop spans 17 amino acids. V lost 2 bases to trimming and J lost 2 bases, with 15 bases between them. CDR3 DNA sequence: TGTGCCAGCAGCTTATGGGGTTTACAGGTTAACACCGGGGAGCTGTTTTTT. Its translation: CASSLWGLQVNTGELFF.

The V gene is TRBV4-1, the J gene TRBJ1-1; 10 bases line up with TRBD1. Losses at the gene ends were 8 bases for V and 0 bases for J; bases not matched to a gene: 3. Per germline, CDR1 MGHRA and CDR2 YSYEKL. The CDR3 runs 14 residues. CDR3 DNA sequence: TGCGCCAGCGGACAGGGGGTCATGAACACTGAAGCTTTCTTT. Translated, it gives CASGQGVMNTEAFF.

The chain couples TRBV9 to TRBJ2-4, with D maybe TRBD1 (5 bases). The V and J ends lost 6 bases and 8 bases respectively, with 21 bases between them. CDR3 size: 15 residues. CDR1 and CDR2 (germline): SGDLS, YYNGEE. DNA for the CDR3: TGTGCCAGCACTCTAGAGGTAAGGGGTGAGGACATTCAGTACTTC. Translating gives CASTLEVRGEDIQYF.

The gene calls are TRBV28 and TRBJ2-3, with no clear D. The germline gives CDR1 MDHEN, CDR2 SYDVKM. The CDR3 has 16 amino acids. V shed 6 bases and J shed 2 bases, with 18 bases lying between them. CDR3 DNA: TGTGCCAGCAGGCTCGACGGCCGGTTGTTCACAGATACGCAGTATTTT. Protein sequence: CASRLDGRLFTDTQYF.

This clone was observed a handful of times. The V gene is TRBV19, the J gene TRBJ2-7; possible D gene TRBD2, 5 bases. Per germline, CDR1 LNHDA and CDR2 SQIVND (reference sequence). The CDR3 has 13 residues. Trimming removed 8 bases from V and 2 bases from J, with 13 bases in between. The CDR3 DNA follows: TGTGCCAGTGGTACTAGGTTTCCCTACGAGCAGTACTTC. This sequence encodes CASGTRFPYEQYF. Full variable domain (remainder filled in from reference TRBV19 and TRBJ2-7): DGGITQSPKYLFRKEGQNVTLSCEQNLNHDAMYWYRQDPGQGLRLIYYSQIVNDFQKGDIAEGYSVSREKKESFPLTVTSAQKNPTAFYLCASGTRFPYEQYFGPGTRLTVT.

In the case of this clone: Other nucleotide sequences from this sample produce the same CDR3. The chain uses TRBV6-5 and TRBJ2-1; 8 bases map to TRBD1. The length of the CDR3 is 12 residues. In germline, CDR1 is MNHEY, CDR2 SVGAGI. Trimming removed 5 bases from V and 7 bases from J; junction bases left unmatched: 1. In DNA, the CDR3 is TGTGCCAGCAGTCGACAGGGGAATGAGCAGTTCTTC. It codes for CASSRQGNEQFF.

This chain uses TRBV4-3 with TRBJ2-3; a weak D match, TRBD2 (6 bases). Trimming took 1 base from V and 0 from J, leaving 8 bases between them. Germline V gene lookup returns CDR1 LGHNA and CDR2 YSLEER. The CDR3 runs to 15 residues. The CDR3 DNA follows: TGCGCCAGCAGCCAAGGCGGGGCCAGCACAGATACGCAGTATTTT. Amino acids: CASSQGGASTDTQYF.

This clone was found a few times. The chain joins TRBV7-2 to TRBJ2-4, with 7 bases fitting TRBD2. CDR3 length: 14 residues. The V gene's germline CDR1 is SGHTA and CDR2 FQGNSA. With V trimmed by 3 bases and J by 8 bases, 7 bases remained unmatched. The CDR3 DNA follows: TGTGCCAGCAGCTTTTTGGGGCGGGGGTACATTCAGTACTTC. Translation gives CASSFLGRGYIQYF.

This clone was seen more than once but under ten times. The chain couples TRBV16 to TRBJ2-5; D is ambiguous. The J call may be faulty, since TRBJ2-7 better matches the DNA end. The germline V gene has CDR1 KGHSY and CDR2 FQNENV. This CDR3 has 13 residues. The CDR3 protein is CASSQRSVAEQYF. For the CDR3, the DNA is TGTGCCAGCAGCCAGAGATCCGTGGCCGAGCAGTACTTC.

The chain joins TRBV9 to TRBJ1-2; D is undetermined. This CDR3 contains 14 residues. V was cut by 3 bases and J by 0 bases, with 9 bases left in between. From germline, CDR1 is SGDLS and CDR2 YYNGEE. The CDR3 nucleotides read TGTGCCAGCAGCGGGGGATCGACTAACTATGGCTACACCTTC. Translation gives CASSGGSTNYGYTF.